These T cell receptor beta chains were read from a single sample in a study of T cells in Graves' hyperthyroidism and ophthalmopathy. One entry per CDR3 protein, called by TCRdb with MiXCR from the multiplex PCR reads. This table has around 440,000 distinct CDR3 sequences, around a sixth appearing once. The sequencing input was blood. These receptor sequences come from a woman aged 18 to 35 with Graves' hyperthyroidism. Both conserved end residues are part of each CDR3. D genes are given only for firm matches. Rows give clone size only sometimes, using once, few, many, or a class for an expanded clone.

v_gene	j_gene	abundance	d_gene	CDR3nt	CDR3aa
TRBV11-1	TRBJ2-7	-	-	TGTGCCAGCAGTGCACAGGCAGGCCGCTCCTACGAGCAGTACTTC	CASSAQAGRSYEQYF
TRBV6-5	TRBJ2-5	many	-	TGTGCCAGCAGTTACTTCGACCGAGGGGCCTATCCCGAGTACTTC	CASSYFDRGAYPEYF
TRBV20-1	TRBJ2-7	-	TRBD1	TGCAGTGCTTGGGGGACAGCCTACGAGCAGTACTTC	CSAWGTAYEQYF
TRBV4-2	TRBJ1-2	few	-	TGTGCCAGCAGCCAAGTATCCCCCTATGGCTACACCTTC	CASSQVSPYGYTF
TRBV11-1	TRBJ1-1	many	TRBD1	TGTGCCAGCAGCGTGAGAAAGGGACAGGGCAACACTGAAGCTTTCTTT	CASSVRKGQGNTEAFF
TRBV7-9	TRBJ2-1	few	TRBD2	TGTGCCAGCAGCACTGGGGGGAGGGCCCACAATGAGCAGTTCTTC	CASSTGGRAHNEQFF
TRBV5-1	TRBJ2-1	many	TRBD2	TGCGCCAGCAGCCAGCGGGAGACCTACAATGAGCAGTTCTTC	CASSQRETYNEQFF
TRBV20-1	TRBJ2-1	few	TRBD2	TGCAGTGCTAGAGGTCCACTAGCGGGAGTGCGGGATGAGCAGTTCTTC	CSARGPLAGVRDEQFF
TRBV6-1	TRBJ2-5	many	TRBD1	TGTGCCAGCCCCCACCTGGGGACAGGGCATCAAGAGACCCAGTACTTC	CASPHLGTGHQETQYF
TRBV6-2/TRBV6-3	TRBJ2-7	many	-	TGTGCCAGCAGCCCACCTGGGGGGTCCTCCTACGAGCAGTACTTC	CASSPPGGSSYEQYF
TRBV3-1	TRBJ2-5	many	TRBD2	TGTGCCAGCAGCCGCAACACCGGACTAGCAGAGAGTGAGACCCAGTACTTC	CASSRNTGLAESETQYF
TRBV10-3	TRBJ2-7	many	-	TGTGCCATCAGTGATCTTCGAGAGCAGTACTTC	CAISDLREQYF
TRBV6-1	TRBJ1-2	-	-	TGTGCCAGCAGTGAAGAAAGGGCACCAACGGTTTCCTATGGCTACACCTTC	CASSEERAPTVSYGYTF
TRBV12-3/TRBV12-4	TRBJ2-2	many	TRBD2	TGTGCCAGCAGTTGGGGGACTAGCGGGAGGTGGGCCGGGGAGCTGTTTTTT	CASSWGTSGRWAGELFF
TRBV27	TRBJ2-7	-	-	TGTGCCCCCGGTAGGGACGAGCAGTACTTC	CAPGRDEQYF
TRBV27	TRBJ2-7	many	-	TGTGCCAGCAGTTCCACAGGTTCTAGCTCCTACGAGCAGTACTTC	CASSSTGSSSYEQYF
TRBV27	TRBJ2-1	-	TRBD2	TGTGCCAGCAGTTTGCGGACTAGCGGGAGGGTTGAGCAGTTCTTC	CASSLRTSGRVEQFF
TRBV28	TRBJ2-7	many	-	TGTGCCAGCACCCTCGGGAGTCTCTACGAGCAGTACTTC	CASTLGSLYEQYF
TRBV6-1	TRBJ1-5	many	-	TGTGCCAGCAGTGAAGACAGGTATAGCAATCAGCCCCAGCATTTT	CASSEDRYSNQPQHF
TRBV6-4	TRBJ2-7	many	-	TGTGCCAGCAGTGTCCCTACCAAGGCGGAATCCTACGAGCAGTACTTC	CASSVPTKAESYEQYF
TRBV19	TRBJ2-3	-	-	TGTGCCAGTAGTATTCTAGTCACAGATACGCAGTATTTT	CASSILVTDTQYF
TRBV19	TRBJ2-3	-	-	TGTGCCAGTAGTCCCGCCACAGGGTCTCCGGATACGCAGTATTTT	CASSPATGSPDTQYF
TRBV28	TRBJ1-4	-	-	TGTGCCAGCAGTTCTAGAACAGACAGCAGGAGAACCATCCCAACTAATGAAAAACTGTTTTTT	CASSSRTDSRRTIPTNEKLFF
TRBV11-1	TRBJ2-7	many	-	TGTGCCAGCAGCTTAGAGACCGGGTTCTCCTACGAGCAGTACTTC	CASSLETGFSYEQYF
TRBV6-1	TRBJ2-3	many	TRBD2	TGTGCCAGCAGAGCGGGGGGTCGTCGTCCTAGCACAGATACGCAGTATTTT	CASRAGGRRPSTDTQYF
TRBV11-3	TRBJ2-5	many	-	TGTGCCAGCAGCTTACGTAGCGGCGAGACCCAGTACTTC	CASSLRSGETQYF
TRBV6-1	TRBJ2-5	many	-	TGTGCCAGCGGCAACACAGGCATTGGTAGGGAGACCCAGTACTTC	CASGNTGIGRETQYF
TRBV2	TRBJ2-1	many	TRBD1	TGTGCCAGCAGTGAAAGGGGGCTATCTTACAATGAGCAGTTCTTC	CASSERGLSYNEQFF
TRBV20-1	TRBJ2-6	-	TRBD1	TGCAGTGCTAGGGAGGGGACAGGGGTTGCTGGGGCCAACGTCCTGACTTTC	CSAREGTGVAGANVLTF
TRBV20-1	TRBJ2-3	-	TRBD2	TGCAGTGCTGCCGGGACTAGCGGAGGCACAGATACGCAGTATTTT	CSAAGTSGGTDTQYF
TRBV4-2	TRBJ2-5	few	TRBD2	TGTGCCAGCAGCCAAGGGGCGGGGGGACCAGAGACCCAGTACTTC	CASSQGAGGPETQYF
TRBV24-1	TRBJ2-1	many	TRBD2	TGTGCCGCCAGTGACCGTAGCGGGAGTATCAATGAGCAGTTCTTC	CAASDRSGSINEQFF
TRBV28	TRBJ2-1	many	-	TGTGCCAGCAGTTTACTCTCCGGGACCTACAATGAGCAGTTCTTC	CASSLLSGTYNEQFF
TRBV6-5	TRBJ2-7	many	TRBD1	TGTGCCAGCAGTTACTCGAGAGACAGGGGGGGCGAGCAGTACTTC	CASSYSRDRGGEQYF
TRBV4-1	TRBJ2-7	-	-	TGCGCCAGCAGCCAAGGTAGTTTCAGGGGATACGAGCAGTACTTC	CASSQGSFRGYEQYF
TRBV7-8	TRBJ2-7	many	TRBD2	TGTGCCAGCAGCTCCACCGGGACTAGCGGGAGGGCCGGTCCCGAGCAGTACTTC	CASSSTGTSGRAGPEQYF
TRBV11-2	TRBJ2-5	many	TRBD2	TGTGCCAGCAGCCGGCCCCCCGGCGGGCTAGCGGGAAGAGAGACCCAGTACTTC	CASSRPPGGLAGRETQYF
TRBV2	TRBJ1-1	many	-	TGTGCCAGCAGTAAACAGGAGCAGAACACTGAAGCTTTCTTT	CASSKQEQNTEAFF
TRBV3-1	TRBJ2-3	many	-	TGTGCCAGCAGCCAAGAGTATGCGGATACGCAGTATTTT	CASSQEYADTQYF
TRBV28	TRBJ2-1	many	-	TGTGCCAGCAGTTTAGAGAGGAGCTCCTACAATGAGCAGTTCTTC	CASSLERSSYNEQFF